Described below is a single T cell receptor beta chain sequence and its context. Its cognate antigen is unknown. These data are taken from a study of vaccination and CD4 T cells after COVID-19. Whole-study findings and limits: Recorded median SARS-CoV-2-reactive clonotype numbers increased from around 20 to 38 without reaching significance. Among convalescent patients, a median around 85% of reactive clones emerged only after vaccination.

Scientists ran DNA taken from cultured CD4+ T cells through the Oncomine TCR Beta short-read assay for sequencing. From CD4+ T cells that had been cultured, genomic DNA was extracted. TCRdb passed the PCR reads through MiXCR, listing each CDR3 protein once. The sample records approximately 11,000 distinct CDR3 sequences, 40% to 50% being singletons. CDR1 LNHDA and CDR2 SQIVND come from the germline V gene (reference sequence). The ends lost 6 bases at V and 2 bases at J; junction bases unmatched: 7. The CDR3 extends over 17 amino acids. Treatment defined: roughly ten-day PBMC culture with coronavirus spike peptide pools or control peptides (ViraFEST assay).

The sequenced sample was CD4+ T cells from blood, cultured in vitro. The sequence was collected from a human donor who had recovered from COVID-19. The V gene is TRBV19, the J gene TRBJ2-4; 13 nucleotides line up with TRBD2. The CDR3, as DNA: TGTGCCAGTAGACTAGCGGGGGGGATCGCGACCAAAAACATTCAGTACTTC. Translated, it gives CASRLAGGIATKNIQYF. The variable domain in full, with the rest retrieved from reference TRBV19 and TRBJ2-4, is DGGITQSPKYLFRKEGQNVTLSCEQNLNHDAMYWYRQDPGQGLRLIYYSQIVNDFQKGDIAEGYSVSREKKESFPLTVTSAQKNPTAFYLCASRLAGGIATKNIQYFGAGTRLSVL.